Many counts were recorded for the clone carrying this TCR beta chain. What it binds is not known. The data were taken from a study of T-cell memory formation after mild COVID-19. Study findings and constraints: Within pre-infection memory, some responding clones were found, suggesting cross-reactive memory joined. Second-wave clones with a day 37 peak had unconfirmed SARS-CoV-2 specificity.

cDNA libraries for TCR alpha and TCR beta, carrying sample barcodes and UMIs, came from 5'RACE with constant-segment primers. Via MiXCR, TCRdb re-called the 5' RACE reads, giving one row per CDR3 protein. The repertoire holds approximately 300,000 distinct CDR3 sequences, with 8.2% as singletons. V shed 6 bases and J 9 bases; nucleotides not matched to a gene: 6. This CDR3 has 13 amino acids. The TCR sequence derives from a man younger than 30 who had mild COVID-19 (a few samples of this study predate the infection). Cell type and time point are not known. The specimen sequenced was PBMCs or a T cell subset sorted from them (not recorded which). V and J are TRBV12-3 or TRBV12-4 and TRBJ2-1; 9 bases are shared with TRBD2. CDR3 sequence (DNA): TGTGCCAGCAGCCTGGGACTAGCAGGTGAGCAGTTCTTC. Its translation: CASSLGLAGEQFF.